The 32 T cell receptor beta chains in this list originate from one sample, sequenced in a study of T-cell memory formation after mild COVID-19 (dated by TCRdb to about 2021). Libraries came from 5' RACE. Sequenced using an Illumina NovaSeq 6000. TCRdb ran its own pipeline on the public reads, namely fastp trimming at Q25 and MiXCR clone calling, and kept in-frame beta chains. Merged by CDR3 protein, the rows form single entries marked with the most common genes and DNA. The sample table records 55,000 to 75,000 distinct CDR3 sequences; 28% of these occur just once. The ten biggest clones cover approximately 39% of the sample. Sequenced input: PBMCs or a T cell subset sorted from them (not recorded which). The origin of the receptors is a young man who had mild COVID-19 (a few samples of this study predate the infection). The sample titles of this study are shuffled in the database, so cell type and time point are left out; the donor was told from shared clones.

The rearrangement links TRBV4-1 to TRBJ2-3; 7 nucleotides line up with TRBD1. The ends lost 6 bases at V and 6 bases at J; junction bases unmatched: 15. Per germline, CDR1 MGHRA and CDR2 YSYEKL. This CDR3 spans 16 amino acids. In nucleotides, the CDR3 is TGCGCCAGCAGTGAGGGGACAGATTTAAAGGGCGATACGCAGTATTTT. Translating gives CASSEGTDLKGDTQYF.

This clonotype was counted only a few times. CDR3 in amino acids: CASSLNSGWDEQFF. In DNA form, the CDR3 reads TGTGCCAGCAGTTTAAATTCGGGCTGGGACGAGCAGTTCTTC. The V gene is TRBV27, the J gene TRBJ2-1, with D perhaps given as TRBD1 or TRBD2 (5 bases each). Trimming took 2 bases from V and 10 from J, leaving 15 bases between them. The CDR3 has 14 amino acids. Germline V lookup: CDR1 MNHEY, CDR2 SMNVEV (reference sequence).

The J gene is TRBJ2-1, the V gene TRBV7-3; the match to TRBD2 covers 9 bases. The ends lost 2 bases at V and 5 bases at J; junction bases unmatched: 4. CDR1 SGHTA and CDR2 FQGTGA come from the germline V gene. The CDR3 totals 15 residues. DNA of the CDR3: TGTGCCAGCAGCTTACCTAGCGGGGCCGACAATGAGCAGTTCTTC. Translation: CASSLPSGADNEQFF.

The gene calls are TRBV20-1 and TRBJ2-4, with TRBD2 identical over 14 bases. CDR3 length: 18 amino acids. V lost 3 bases and J lost 7; bases outside the gene matches: 14. Germline V gene data show CDR1 as DFQATT and CDR2 as SNEGSKA (reference sequence). The CDR3 DNA follows: TGCAGTGCTAGGGATAGGATAATGGGACTAGCGGGGGAGAACATTCAGTACTTC. Amino acid sequence: CSARDRIMGLAGENIQYF.

This clonotype showed up just a few times. The gene calls are TRBV4-1 and TRBJ2-7; the D gene is possibly TRBD1 (7 bases). The CDR3 consists of 14 residues. V gave up 1 base and J gave up 6 bases, with 13 bases separating them. Germline CDR1 reads MGHRA; CDR2 reads YSYEKL. For the CDR3, the DNA is TGCGCCAGCAGCCAAGGGCAGGGGGAGGCCGAGCAGTACTTC. Protein product: CASSQGQGEAEQYF.

This clonotype was seen a few times. This chain uses TRBV24-1 with TRBJ1-2, with unresolved D. The CDR3 is 11 amino acids. Germline CDR1 KGHDR, CDR2 SFDVKD. V lost 5 bases to trimming and J lost 5 bases, with 5 bases between them. The CDR3, as DNA: TGTGCCACCAGTGCGGGTTATGGCTACACCTTC. The encoded protein is CATSAGYGYTF.

This clonotype has more than one count but fewer than ten. The chain couples TRBV5-1 to TRBJ1-6; a possible D gene is TRBD1 (6 bases). CDR1 SGHRS and CDR2 YFSETQ come from the germline V gene. The germline V and J ends were trimmed by 4 bases and 0 bases, with 20 bases remaining between them. This CDR3 has 19 amino acids. The CDR3 DNA sequence: TGCGCCAGCAGCCAGACCACAGGGCCGAGTAGCTCCTATAATTCACCCCTCCACTTT. Protein sequence: CASSQTTGPSSSYNSPLHF.

The chain combines TRBV19 with TRBJ2-3; the D gene is possibly TRBD1 (6 bases). The germline V and J ends were trimmed by 5 bases and 4 bases, with 19 bases remaining between them. The CDR3 is 16 residues long. In germline, CDR1 is LNHDA, CDR2 SQIVND (reference sequence). The CDR3: CASSVRQVGAADTQYF. The CDR3 DNA is TGTGCCAGTAGTGTCAGACAGGTCGGGGCGGCAGATACGCAGTATTTT.

V is TRBV27 and J is TRBJ1-1; no definite D call. The CDR3 runs to 15 residues. V was clipped by 0 bases and J by 1 base, with 9 bases between them. Looked up from germline, CDR1 is MNHEY and CDR2 is SMNVEV (reference sequence). DNA for the CDR3: TGTGCCAGCAGTTTATCCGTACTAGGGAACACTGAAGCTTTCTTT. Translation gives CASSLSVLGNTEAFF.

This clonotype was observed a single time. The chain couples TRBV14 to TRBJ2-3, with 10 bases aligning to TRBD1. The CDR3 spans 16 residues. The germline gives CDR1 SGHDN, CDR2 FVKESK. The V segment lost 1 base and the J segment 2 bases; nucleotides outside the gene matches: 3. CDR3 in DNA: TGTGCCAGCAGCCAAGGGACAGGGGGAACCACAGATACGCAGTATTTT. Translation gives CASSQGTGGTTDTQYF.

The CDR3 here is CASGGWNEQFF. The CDR3 nucleotides are TGTGCCAGCGGGGGGTGGAATGAGCAGTTCTTC. V usage is TRBV27 and J usage is TRBJ2-1, with D perhaps matching TRBD2 (6 bases). V dropped 8 bases and J dropped 7 bases, with 9 bases sitting between them. The CDR3 has 11 amino acids. In germline, CDR1 is MNHEY, CDR2 SMNVEV (reference sequence).

The chain links TRBV29-1 to TRBJ2-1; TRBD2 aligns across 7 bases. Germline-derived CDR1 and CDR2 are SQVTM and ANQGSEA. This CDR3 comprises 16 residues. The V and J ends lost 4 bases and 0 bases, in that order; junction bases with no gene match: 9. CDR3 loop: CSVAFGGGFSYNEQFF. The CDR3 DNA is TGCAGCGTTGCTTTCGGGGGAGGGTTCTCCTACAATGAGCAGTTCTTC.

The gene calls are TRBV4-1 and TRBJ1-1; 7 positions agree with TRBD1. This CDR3 comprises 14 residues. Germline lookup yields CDR1 MGHRA and CDR2 YSYEKL. J lost 8 bases, V lost 3 bases, and 9 bases had no gene match. The CDR3: CASSHVDGTAEAFF. In nucleotides, the CDR3 is TGCGCCAGCAGCCATGTAGATGGGACAGCCGAAGCTTTCTTT.

The J gene is TRBJ2-7, the V gene TRBV6-5; D is undetermined. V dropped 2 bases and J dropped 5 bases, with 4 bases sitting between them. Germline V gene data show CDR1 as MNHEY and CDR2 as SVGAGI. The CDR3 spans 11 residues. In DNA, the CDR3 is TGTGCCAGCAGTTACAGGGACGAGCAGTACTTC. Protein product: CASSYRDEQYF.

This clonotype was found once. The chain couples TRBV12-3 or TRBV12-4 to TRBJ2-5; a possible D gene is TRBD1 (5 bases). V was cut by 7 bases and J by 5 bases, with 20 bases left in between. This CDR3 contains 15 residues. CDR3 in DNA: TGTGCCAGCACCCTGAGGTCAGGGTGGGGCGAGACCCAGTACTTC. It specifies CASTLRSGWGETQYF.

This chain links TRBV5-1 with TRBJ2-1; D is perhaps TRBD2 (5 bases). Trimming removed 4 bases from V and 3 bases from J, with 8 bases in between. Germline-derived CDR1 and CDR2 are SGHRS and YFSETQ. CDR3 length equals 13 residues. The DNA for the CDR3 is TGCGCCAGCAGCATCCGGGACTACAATGAGCAGTTCTTC. This sequence encodes CASSIRDYNEQFF.

The chain links TRBV12-3 or TRBV12-4 to TRBJ2-5; 7 bases match TRBD2. The CDR3 spans 14 residues. V was pared by 5 bases and J by 5 bases, with 8 bases of the junction left unmatched. The CDR3 region has the DNA TGTGCCAGCAGTGGCCCCGGGGGAGGGGAGACCCAGTACTTC. Its protein product is CASSGPGGGETQYF.

The CDR3, as DNA: TGCGCCAGCAGCCTATCCGGGACAGAGAACACTGAAGCTTTCTTT. This codes for CASSLSGTENTEAFF. The V gene is TRBV5-1, the J gene TRBJ1-1, with 7 bases identical to TRBD1. The trim removed 4 bases at V and 1 base at J, leaving 7 bases unmatched. The length of the CDR3 is 15 residues. Germline CDR1 SGHRS, CDR2 YFSETQ. Supplemented by reference TRBV5-1 and TRBJ1-1, the full variable domain reads KAGVTQTPRYLIKTRGQQVTLSCSPISGHRSVSWYQQTPGQGLQFLFEYFSETQRNKGNFPGRFSGRQFSNSRSEMNVSTLELGDSALYLCASSLSGTENTEAFFGQGTRLTVV.

The CDR3 here is CASSQGTEVRGYTF. DNA of the CDR3: TGCGCCAGCAGCCAAGGGACAGAGGTTAGGGGCTACACCTTC. The chain employs TRBV4-1 and TRBJ1-2, with a possible D match to TRBD1 (6 bases). The CDR3 totals 14 residues. Deletions cut 1 base from V and 8 bases from J, with 14 bases between. The V gene's germline CDR1 is MGHRA and CDR2 YSYEKL.

This clonotype was seen more than once but under ten times. The CDR3 spells CATSGYSGFTEAFF. In DNA, the CDR3 is TGTGCCACCAGCGGATACAGCGGTTTCACTGAAGCTTTCTTT. The chain carries TRBV15 and TRBJ1-1; D remains ambiguous. Germline assignment: CDR1 LNHNV and CDR2 YYDKDF (reference sequence). This CDR3 spans 14 amino acids. Trimming removed 5 bases from V and 4 bases from J, with 14 bases in between.

V is TRBV5-6 and J is TRBJ1-5; D not resolved. Germline CDR1 reads SGHDT; CDR2 reads YYEEEE. This CDR3 comprises 15 residues. Trimming left V 0 bases short and J 2 bases short, with 9 bases between. The CDR3 region is CASSLAPGGNQPQHF. CDR3 sequence (DNA): TGTGCCAGCAGCTTGGCGCCAGGAGGCAATCAGCCCCAGCATTTT.

In its sample, this clonotype was seen a few times. The chain links TRBV7-6 to TRBJ1-1; D ambiguous. CDR1 and CDR2 from the germline V gene are SGHVS and FNYEAQ. This CDR3 region has 13 residues. Trimming took 4 bases from V and 1 from J, leaving 7 bases between them. Here the CDR3 reads CASSSRTNTEAFF. Here the CDR3 DNA reads TGTGCCAGCAGCTCGAGGACGAACACTGAAGCTTTCTTT.

The gene calls are TRBV19 and TRBJ2-1; 9 bases map to TRBD2. J gave up 6 bases and V 3 bases, and 6 bases lay outside the gene matches. The CDR3 sequence is 15 residues long. Germline CDR1 is LNHDA and CDR2 is SQIVND (reference sequence). DNA for the CDR3: TGTGCCAGTAGTATCCATGCGGGGGGGAGCAATGAGCAGTTCTTC. As protein: CASSIHAGGSNEQFF.

This clonotype was detected only a few times. The chain is built from TRBV12-3 or TRBV12-4 and TRBJ2-4; 7 positions match TRBD1. Losses at the gene ends were 5 bases for V and 3 bases for J; bases not matched to a gene: 13. The CDR3 loop spans 17 amino acids. CDR3 coding DNA: TGTGCCAGCAGTCCGCCCCTCCGGGACAGAAGCAAAAACATTCAGTACTTC. Encoded protein: CASSPPLRDRSKNIQYF.

The rearrangement joins TRBV20-1 to TRBJ1-1, with 9 bases matching TRBD1. Germline trimming cut 5 bases from V and 5 bases from J; bases unmatched to any gene: 12. Germline values: CDR1 DFQATT, CDR2 SNEGSKA (reference sequence). The CDR3 is 15 amino acids. The CDR3 coding sequence is TGCAGTGCTGCCGGACAGGGGTCGGGATGGACTGAAGCTTTCTTT. Its translation: CSAAGQGSGWTEAFF.

This clonotype was recorded many times. The chain uses TRBV4-3 and TRBJ2-3; tentative D call: TRBD2 (7 bases). With 0 bases removed from V and 0 bases from J, the gap between germline ends came to 16 bases. Germline V gene sequence: CDR1 LGHNA, CDR2 YSLEER. The CDR3 length is 18 residues. The CDR3 DNA sequence: TGCGCCAGCAGCCAAGACGTGGGGGGGCTCTCTAGCACAGATACGCAGTATTTT. Residues: CASSQDVGGLSSTDTQYF.

This clonotype showed up just a few times. This chain links TRBV3-1 with TRBJ1-1; D is perhaps TRBD1 (6 bases). This CDR3 has 13 amino acids. Looked up from germline, CDR1 is LGHDT and CDR2 is YNNKEL (reference sequence). V was clipped by 4 bases and J by 1 base, with 7 bases between them. The chain's CDR3 is CASSPTGNTEAFF. CDR3 in DNA: TGTGCCAGCAGCCCGACAGGGAACACTGAAGCTTTCTTT.

This clonotype occurred many times. The rearrangement uses TRBV20-1 and TRBJ1-6, with D possibly TRBD1 on 6 matching bases. Germline V gene lookup returns CDR1 DFQATT and CDR2 SNEGSKA (reference sequence). Trimming stripped 0 bases from V and 6 bases from J, with 15 bases between. The CDR3 spans 16 residues. CDR3 protein: CSARDHRTDRNSPLHF. The CDR3 DNA sequence: TGCAGTGCTAGAGACCATCGGACAGATCGTAATTCACCCCTCCACTTT.

V is TRBV27 and J is TRBJ1-1, with D possibly matching TRBD1 (5 bases). V dropped 5 bases and J dropped 1 base, with 14 bases sitting between them. Germline V CDR1 and CDR2: MNHEY, SMNVEV (reference sequence). The CDR3 covers 15 residues. The DNA of the CDR3 is TGTGCCAGCAGTCCCAACGGGGCAGGGAACACTGAAGCTTTCTTT. This sequence encodes CASSPNGAGNTEAFF.

The chain links TRBV12-5 to TRBJ1-1, with 9 positions matching TRBD1. CDR3 length: 14 amino acids. Germline V gives CDR1 LGHNT, CDR2 FRNRAP. The junction had 2 bases not matched to a gene; V was cut back by 1 base and J by 5 bases. CDR3 sequence reads: CASGLGTGVTEAFF. For the CDR3, the DNA is TGTGCTAGTGGTTTGGGGACAGGGGTGACTGAAGCTTTCTTT.

The V and J genes are TRBV11-2 and TRBJ2-2; D remains ambiguous. The germline V gene encodes CDR1 SGHAT and CDR2 FQNNGV. This CDR3 is built from 15 residues. The V and J ends lost 4 bases and 0 bases respectively, with 9 bases between them. CDR3 DNA: TGTGCCAGCAGCTACGGCTCCACGAACACCGGGGAGCTGTTTTTT. Translating gives CASSYGSTNTGELFF.

The chain has TRBV7-2 and TRBJ2-7; TRBD2 matches 7 bases. CDR3 length equals 14 residues. Trimming took 5 bases from V and 4 from J; bases not matched to a gene: 8. CDR1 is SGHTA and CDR2 is FQGNSA in the germline V gene. In nucleotides, the CDR3 is TGTGCCAGCAGCCCATCCCCCGGGGGGTACGAGCAGTACTTC. Translating gives CASSPSPGGYEQYF.